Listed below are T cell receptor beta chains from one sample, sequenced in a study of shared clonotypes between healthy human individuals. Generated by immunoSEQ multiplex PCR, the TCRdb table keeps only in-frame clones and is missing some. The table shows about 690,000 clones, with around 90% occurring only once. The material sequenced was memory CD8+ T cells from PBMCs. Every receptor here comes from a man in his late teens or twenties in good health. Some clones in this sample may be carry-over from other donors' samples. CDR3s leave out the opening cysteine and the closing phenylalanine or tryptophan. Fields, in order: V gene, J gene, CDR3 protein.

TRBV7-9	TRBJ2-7	ASSSLGTGSYEQY
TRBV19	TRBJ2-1	ASSRTGFNEQF
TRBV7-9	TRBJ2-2	ASSFPPGVAETNTGELF
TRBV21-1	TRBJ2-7	ASSPRGEQY
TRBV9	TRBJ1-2	ASSVFSGGDYGYT
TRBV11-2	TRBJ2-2	ASSTRQGALSGELF
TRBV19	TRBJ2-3	ASSIEASGADTQY
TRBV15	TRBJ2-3	ATSRPPGTSGDTQY
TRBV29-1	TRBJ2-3	SLTRTSAPTDTQY
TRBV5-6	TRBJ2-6	ASSKGQGGSGANVLT
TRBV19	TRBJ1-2	ASRNEWRGYT
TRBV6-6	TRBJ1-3	ATTGALSGNTIY
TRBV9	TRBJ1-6	ASRGTETPLH
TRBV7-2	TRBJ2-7	ASSLFRRDGRPTYEQY
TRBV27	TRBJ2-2	ASSPATGVGSTGELF
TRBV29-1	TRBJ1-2	SVEEGGYGYT
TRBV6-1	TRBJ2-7	ASKDRSYEQY
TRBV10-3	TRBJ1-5	AISEQGLMNQPQH
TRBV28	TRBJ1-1	ASRGRGNTEAF
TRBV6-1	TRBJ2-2	ASRDSGTTGELF
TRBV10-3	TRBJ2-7	AIGRGLAGVEAYEQY
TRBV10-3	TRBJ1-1	AIQPWLGNTEAF
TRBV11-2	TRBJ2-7	ASSLWRESNNEQY
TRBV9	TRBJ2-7	ASSARGSSYEQY
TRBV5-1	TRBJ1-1	ASSLARTPNTEAF
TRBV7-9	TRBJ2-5	ASSMGTTQETQY
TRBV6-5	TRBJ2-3	ASSLVNVGDTQY